Shown below are 30 T cell receptor beta chains from a single sample sequenced in a study of OX40 agonist ivuxolimab in advanced cancers. Sequenced by immunoSEQ multiplex PCR; TCRdb stores in-frame clones only, minus some. This sample yields 70,000 to 90,000 clones, of which over 75% are seen a single time; roughly 7% belongs to the top ten. The specimen was CD4+ or CD8+ T cells sorted from blood, collected in a trial of the OX40 agonist ivuxolimab. These receptor sequences come from an adult with an advanced solid tumor such as melanoma, head and neck, liver or kidney cancer.

This clone was seen only a few times. DNA of the CDR3: TGTGCCAGCTCACGGCAGGGGGCGAATTCACCCCTCCACTTT. Residues: CASSRQGANSPLHF. The chain combines TRBV18 with TRBJ1-6; 8 bases align to TRBD1. This CDR3 region has 14 residues. Germline V gives CDR1 KGHSH, CDR2 LQKENI. V lost 4 bases and J lost 7; bases outside the gene matches: 3.

The chain combines TRBV7-9 with TRBJ1-5; unclear D gene. The CDR3 loop spans 14 amino acids. Germline assignment: CDR1 SEHNR and CDR2 FQNEAQ (reference sequence). Trimming removed 5 bases at V and 4 bases at J, with 12 bases between. The CDR3, as DNA: TGTGCCAGCAGCCCGGACGGGTCGAATCAGCCCCAGCATTTT. Translating gives CASSPDGSNQPQHF. Complete variable domain (other parts from reference TRBV7-9 and TRBJ1-5): DTGVSQNPRHKITKRGQNVTFRCDPISEHNRLYWYRQTLGQGPEFLTYFQNEAQLEKSRLLSDRFSAERPKGSFSTLEIQRTEQGDSAMYLCASSPDGSNQPQHFGDGTRLSIL.

The V gene is TRBV6-1, the J gene TRBJ1-2, with D possibly matching TRBD1 (5 bases). CDR1 is MNHNS and CDR2 is SASEGT in the germline V gene. This CDR3 comprises 13 residues. V lost 5 bases and J 4 bases, leaving 11 bases between the germline ends. CDR3 residues: CASSPRGFYGYTF. For the CDR3, the DNA is TGTGCCAGCAGTCCCCGGGGGTTCTATGGCTACACCTTC.

This chain joins TRBV4-3 and TRBJ2-3, with 7 bases lining up with TRBD2. The trim removed 2 bases at V and 5 bases at J, leaving 7 bases unmatched. CDR1 LGHNA and CDR2 YSLEER come from the germline V gene. The CDR3 totals 15 residues. The CDR3 here is CASSQHGGTGDTQYF. The CDR3, as DNA: TGCGCCAGCAGCCAACACGGGGGGACCGGAGATACGCAGTATTTT.

V and J are TRBV11-1 and TRBJ1-2; possibly TRBD1 for D (5 bases). The ends were cut back, 5 bases at V and 2 bases at J, with 12 bases in the middle. CDR3 size: 14 residues. From germline, CDR1 is SGHAT and CDR2 FQDESV (reference sequence). The CDR3 DNA sequence: TGTGCCAGCAGCCCCCGAGGGACGAACTATGGCTACACCTTC. As protein: CASSPRGTNYGYTF.

This clone was seen once. This chain links TRBV7-3 with TRBJ2-3; possibly TRBD2 for D (5 bases). Trimming removed 4 bases at V and 2 bases at J, with 7 bases between. Germline loops: CDR1 SGHTA, CDR2 FQGTGA. This CDR3 has 13 residues. The CDR3 spells CASSSGTTDTQYF. The CDR3 region has the DNA TGTGCCAGCAGCTCGGGAACCACAGATACGCAGTATTTT.

This clone appeared a single time. The J gene is TRBJ2-5, the V gene TRBV2, with D possibly being TRBD1 (5 bases). Trimming pared 8 bases from V and 5 bases from J, leaving 12 bases between. Germline values: CDR1 SNHLY, CDR2 FYNNEI. The CDR3 totals 12 residues. The CDR3 nucleotides read TGTGCCAGCCCAGGGTATGGCGAGACCCAGTACTTC. This translates into CASPGYGETQYF.

The rearrangement links TRBV5-4 to TRBJ2-2; a possible D gene is TRBD1 (6 bases). The CDR3 is 15 residues long. V was pared by 4 bases and J by 0 bases, with 10 bases between. Germline V CDR1 and CDR2: SGHNT, YYREEE (reference sequence). The CDR3 is CASSIGQPNTGELFF. The DNA of the CDR3 is TGTGCCAGCAGCATTGGACAGCCGAACACCGGGGAGCTGTTTTTT.

The gene calls are TRBV2 and TRBJ1-5; D remains ambiguous. The CDR3 extends over 13 amino acids. Trimming left V 1 base short and J 4 bases short, with 5 bases between. Germline lookup yields CDR1 SNHLY and CDR2 FYNNEI. The CDR3 reads CASSEEGNQPQHF. CDR3 sequence (DNA): TGTGCCAGCAGTGAAGAGGGAAATCAGCCCCAGCATTTT.

CDR3 coding DNA: TGTGCCAGCAGTTTAGAAGCGGGCCTAGCCTACGAGCAGTACTTC. It encodes CASSLEAGLAYEQYF. The gene calls are TRBV27 and TRBJ2-7; tentatively, D is TRBD2 (6 bases). Germline lookup yields CDR1 MNHEY and CDR2 SMNVEV (reference sequence). The CDR3 spans 15 residues. V gave up 2 bases and J gave up 2 bases, with 13 bases separating them.

The V gene is TRBV7-9, the J gene TRBJ2-5, with D perhaps given as TRBD1 or TRBD2 (5 bases each). CDR1 is SEHNR and CDR2 is FQNEAQ in the germline V gene (reference sequence). Trimming stripped 5 bases from V and 12 bases from J, with 16 bases between. The CDR3 has 12 amino acids. CDR3 DNA sequence: TGTGCCAGCAGCCCTGTCGGGGCTACCAAGTACTTC. This gives the protein CASSPVGATKYF.

The V and J genes are TRBV2 and TRBJ2-7; 9 bases line up with TRBD1. Germline assignment: CDR1 SNHLY and CDR2 FYNNEI. The CDR3 covers 15 residues. The V gene end was trimmed by 6 bases and the J gene end by 2 bases; junction bases not matched to a gene: 8. The CDR3 reads CASSPLGQGTYEQYF. DNA for the CDR3: TGTGCCAGCAGCCCCTTAGGACAGGGGACCTACGAGCAGTACTTC.

The chain joins TRBV7-9 to TRBJ2-2; 8 nucleotides agree with TRBD2. V lost 5 bases and J lost 5; bases outside the gene matches: 10. The CDR3 is 16 residues long. Germline V gene lookup returns CDR1 SEHNR and CDR2 FQNEAQ (reference sequence). The CDR3 sequence is CASSDRSGRETGELFF. CDR3 coding DNA: TGTGCCAGCAGCGACCGGAGCGGGAGAGAAACCGGGGAGCTGTTTTTT. The variable domain in full, completed from reference TRBV7-9 and TRBJ2-2, reads DTGVSQNPRHKITKRGQNVTFRCDPISEHNRLYWYRQTLGQGPEFLTYFQNEAQLEKSRLLSDRFSAERPKGSFSTLEIQRTEQGDSAMYLCASSDRSGRETGELFFGEGSRLTVL.

V and J are TRBV27 and TRBJ2-2, with D possibly being TRBD2 (6 bases). Germline V CDR1 and CDR2: MNHEY, SMNVEV (reference sequence). There are 14 residues in the CDR3. V was cut by 4 bases and J by 7 bases, with 13 bases left in between. CDR3 sequence: CASSSSWEVGELFF. CDR3 sequence (DNA): TGTGCCAGCAGTTCGTCATGGGAGGTCGGGGAGCTGTTTTTT.

The chain couples TRBV6-5 to TRBJ2-7; 11 nucleotides agree with TRBD2. The ends lost 2 bases at V and 0 bases at J; junction bases unmatched: 0. CDR1 is MNHEY, CDR2 SVGAGI, per germline. This CDR3 region has 15 residues. The CDR3: CASSYLAGGSYEQYF. The DNA for the CDR3 is TGTGCCAGCAGTTACCTAGCGGGGGGCTCCTACGAGCAGTACTTC.

This clone was recorded only once. V usage is TRBV6-5 and J usage is TRBJ2-1; D call uncertain. Germline loops: CDR1 MNHEY, CDR2 SVGAGI. The CDR3 consists of 14 residues. V was clipped by 0 bases and J by 4 bases, with 7 bases between them. DNA of the CDR3: TGTGCCAGCAGTTACTCAGGAAAGTACAATGAGCAGTTCTTC. Encoded protein: CASSYSGKYNEQFF.

The chain uses TRBV19 and TRBJ1-3; D is unclear. V lost 6 bases to trimming and J lost 0 bases, with 6 bases between them. The CDR3 contains 13 residues. Per the germline V gene, CDR1 is LNHDA and CDR2 is SQIVND (reference sequence). CDR3 coding DNA: TGTGCCAGTAGGATTTCCTCTGGAAACACCATATATTTT. Translation: CASRISSGNTIYF.

This clone was found once. This chain connects TRBV11-3 to TRBJ1-4; D remains ambiguous. The V end was cut by 2 bases, the J end by 11 bases, with 9 bases between. This CDR3 has 12 residues. CDR1 SGHNT and CDR2 YENEEA come from the germline V gene. The CDR3 coding sequence is TGTGCCAGCAGCTTATGGGAGGAGAAACTGTTTTTT. Encoded protein: CASSLWEEKLFF.

The V gene is TRBV7-2, the J gene TRBJ2-3; a possible D gene is TRBD2 (6 bases). The CDR3 totals 15 residues. V was shortened by 3 bases and J by 2 bases, with 12 bases between the two germline ends. Germline values: CDR1 SGHTA, CDR2 FQGNSA. CDR3 sequence: CASSLLGDFTDTQYF. In DNA form, the CDR3 reads TGTGCCAGCAGCTTGCTGGGGGACTTCACAGATACGCAGTATTTT.

Only one count was recorded for this clone. J is TRBJ1-3 and V is TRBV5-4; D is perhaps TRBD1 (5 bases). CDR3 length: 15 residues. Trimming pared 0 bases from V and 0 bases from J, leaving 7 bases between. Germline CDR1 reads SGHNT; CDR2 reads YYREEE (reference sequence). CDR3 DNA sequence: TGTGCCAGCAGCTTGGCGGGGGGCTCTGGAAACACCATATATTTT. The encoded protein is CASSLAGGSGNTIYF.

The chain joins TRBV9 to TRBJ1-5, with D hard to call. Germline V CDR1 and CDR2: SGDLS, YYNGEE. Trimming left V 0 bases short and J 3 bases short, with 4 bases between. The CDR3 spans 13 residues. CDR3 loop: CASSVEANQPQHF. The CDR3 DNA sequence: TGTGCCAGCAGCGTAGAGGCCAATCAGCCCCAGCATTTT.

The chain employs TRBV10-3 and TRBJ1-2, with D maybe TRBD1 (6 bases). Deletions cut 4 bases from V and 0 bases from J, with 12 bases between. CDR1 and CDR2 from the germline V gene are ENHRY and SYGVKD. The CDR3 contains 15 residues. The CDR3 spells CAISGGDTSNYGYTF. The CDR3, as DNA: TGTGCCATCAGTGGTGGGGACACGTCTAACTATGGCTACACCTTC.

V and J are TRBV19 and TRBJ2-1; 8 bases map to TRBD2. Germline V gene sequence: CDR1 LNHDA, CDR2 SQIVND (reference sequence). The V gene end was trimmed by 4 bases and the J gene end by 2 bases; junction bases not matched to a gene: 4. This CDR3 spans 15 amino acids. In DNA form, the CDR3 reads TGTGCCAGTAGTACCGGGGGGGGCCCCTACAATGAGCAGTTCTTC. Encoded protein: CASSTGGGPYNEQFF.

This sequence joins TRBV7-2 and TRBJ1-4; tentatively, D is TRBD1 (5 bases). Germline V gives CDR1 SGHTA, CDR2 FQGNSA. The CDR3 runs 17 residues. Trimming shortened V by 1 base and J by 3 bases, and 15 bases separated the two germline ends. The CDR3: CASSLDPRGAANEKLFF. CDR3 DNA: TGTGCCAGCAGCTTAGATCCCCGCGGGGCTGCTAATGAAAAACTGTTTTTT.

The gene calls are TRBV6-1 and TRBJ2-3; D may be TRBD2 (5 bases). The germline V and J ends were trimmed by 7 bases and 2 bases, with 16 bases remaining between them. There are 15 residues in the CDR3. The V gene's germline CDR1 is MNHNS and CDR2 SASEGT. Here the CDR3 reads CASTVTRSLTDTQYF. The CDR3 nucleotides are TGTGCCAGCACTGTTACTAGGAGCCTCACAGATACGCAGTATTTT.

Of note for this clone: Other nucleotide sequences from this sample produce the same CDR3. The rearrangement joins TRBV7-9 to TRBJ1-2, with TRBD1 as a possible D gene (5 bases). The germline V gene encodes CDR1 SEHNR and CDR2 FQNEAQ (reference sequence). V was cut by 1 base and J by 5 bases, with 5 bases left in between. This CDR3 comprises 12 residues. This CDR3 reads CASSLEGYGYTF. The CDR3 DNA follows: TGTGCCAGCAGCTTAGAGGGGTATGGCTACACCTTC.

A note on this clone: The identical CDR3 is also encoded by other nucleotide sequences in the sample. The rearrangement uses TRBV11-3 and TRBJ2-2; D is uncertain. This CDR3 comprises 12 residues. Trimming removed 3 bases at V and 6 bases at J, with 5 bases between. CDR1 and CDR2 (germline): SGHNT, YENEEA. CDR3 sequence reads: CASSFRPGELFF. The CDR3, as DNA: TGTGCCAGCAGCTTTCGTCCCGGGGAGCTGTTTTTT.

In its sample, this clone was seen once. The chain has TRBV19 and TRBJ1-5, with TRBD1 matching 7 bases. Germline V gene lookup returns CDR1 LNHDA and CDR2 SQIVND (reference sequence). Trimming removed 4 bases from V and 5 bases from J; junction bases left unmatched: 5. This CDR3 has 14 amino acids. The CDR3 coding sequence is TGTGCCAGTAGTAGACGGACAGGACATCAGCCCCAGCATTTT. As protein: CASSRRTGHQPQHF.

The V and J genes are TRBV28 and TRBJ1-5; no definite D call. The CDR3 covers 12 residues. The V end was cut by 7 bases, the J end by 7 bases, with 11 bases between. Per the germline V gene, CDR1 is MDHEN and CDR2 is SYDVKM. This chain's CDR3 is CASNYVGQPQHF. In DNA form, the CDR3 reads TGTGCCAGCAACTATGTCGGGCAGCCCCAGCATTTT.

This chain joins TRBV10-2 and TRBJ2-1; D unresolved. V was clipped by 5 bases and J by 8 bases, with 10 bases between them. Germline V CDR1 and CDR2: WSHSY, SAAADI. The CDR3 totals 12 residues. CDR3 protein: CASSSDRYEQFF. The CDR3 nucleotides are TGCGCCAGCAGTTCAGACCGTTATGAGCAGTTCTTC.